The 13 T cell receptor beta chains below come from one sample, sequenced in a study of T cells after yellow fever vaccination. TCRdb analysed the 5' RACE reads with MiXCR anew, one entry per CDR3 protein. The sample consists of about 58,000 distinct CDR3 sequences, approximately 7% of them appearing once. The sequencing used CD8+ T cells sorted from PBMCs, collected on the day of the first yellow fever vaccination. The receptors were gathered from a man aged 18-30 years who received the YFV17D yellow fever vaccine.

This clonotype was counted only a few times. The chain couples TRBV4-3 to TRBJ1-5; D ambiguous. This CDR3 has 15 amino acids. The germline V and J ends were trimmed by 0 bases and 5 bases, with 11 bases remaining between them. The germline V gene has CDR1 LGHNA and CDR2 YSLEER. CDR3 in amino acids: CASSQDLSQDQPQHF. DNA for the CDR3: TGCGCCAGCAGCCAAGATCTCTCCCAGGATCAGCCCCAGCATTTT.

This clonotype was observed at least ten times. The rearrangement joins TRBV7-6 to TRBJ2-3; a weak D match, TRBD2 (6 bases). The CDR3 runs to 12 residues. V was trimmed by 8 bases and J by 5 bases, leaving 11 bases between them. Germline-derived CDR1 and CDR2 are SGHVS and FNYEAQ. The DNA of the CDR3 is TGTGCCAGCGCCCCAGCGGGAGATACGCAGTATTTT. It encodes CASAPAGDTQYF. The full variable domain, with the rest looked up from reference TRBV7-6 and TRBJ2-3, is GAGVSQSPRYKVTKRGQDVALRCDPISGHVSLYWYRQALGQGPEFLTYFNYEAQQDKSGLPNDRFSAERPEGSISTLTIQRTEQRDSAMYRCASAPAGDTQYFGPGTRLTVL.

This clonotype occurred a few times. The CDR3 sequence is CASSQERGVYYGYTF. As DNA, the CDR3 is TGCGCCAGCAGCCAAGAGCGGGGGGTCTACTATGGCTACACCTTC. The J gene is TRBJ1-2, the V gene TRBV4-3; D possibly corresponds to TRBD1 (5 bases). The CDR3 runs to 15 residues. Germline loops: CDR1 LGHNA, CDR2 YSLEER. The V and J ends lost 0 bases and 3 bases respectively, with 11 bases between them.

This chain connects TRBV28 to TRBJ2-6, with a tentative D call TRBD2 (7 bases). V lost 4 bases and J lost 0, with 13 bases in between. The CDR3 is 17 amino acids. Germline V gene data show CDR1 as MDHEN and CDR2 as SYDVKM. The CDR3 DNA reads TGTGCCAGCAGTTGGAGGGGGGGCCTCTCTGGGGCCAACGTCCTGACTTTC. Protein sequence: CASSWRGGLSGANVLTF.

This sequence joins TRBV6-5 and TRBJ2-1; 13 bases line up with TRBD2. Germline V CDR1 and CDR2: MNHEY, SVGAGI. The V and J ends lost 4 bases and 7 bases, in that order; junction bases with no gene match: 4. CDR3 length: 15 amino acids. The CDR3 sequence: CASSLGLAGQNEQFF. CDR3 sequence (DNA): TGTGCCAGCAGTTTGGGACTAGCGGGGCAAAATGAGCAGTTCTTC.

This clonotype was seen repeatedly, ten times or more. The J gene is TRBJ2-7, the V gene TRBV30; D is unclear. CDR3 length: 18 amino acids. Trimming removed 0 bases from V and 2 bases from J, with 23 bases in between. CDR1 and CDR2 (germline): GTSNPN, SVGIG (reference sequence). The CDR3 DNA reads TGTGCCTGGAGTGTACCGGATGATTTCGCCAGGATTACCTACGAGCAGTACTTC. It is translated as CAWSVPDDFARITYEQYF.

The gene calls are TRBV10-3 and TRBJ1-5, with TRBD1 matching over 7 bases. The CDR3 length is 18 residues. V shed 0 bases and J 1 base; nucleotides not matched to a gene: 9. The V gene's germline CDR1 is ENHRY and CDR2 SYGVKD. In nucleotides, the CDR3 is TGTGCCATCAGTGAGTCCGACAGGGTCGGAAGGAGCAATCAGCCCCAGCATTTT. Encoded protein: CAISESDRVGRSNQPQHF.

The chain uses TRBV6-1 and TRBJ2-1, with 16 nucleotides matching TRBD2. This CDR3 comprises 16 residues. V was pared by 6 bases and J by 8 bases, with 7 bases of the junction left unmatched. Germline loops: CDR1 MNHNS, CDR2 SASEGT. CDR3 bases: TGTGCCAGCAGCTTGGGACTAGCGGGGGGGCCCGATGAGCAGTTCTTC. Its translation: CASSLGLAGGPDEQFF.

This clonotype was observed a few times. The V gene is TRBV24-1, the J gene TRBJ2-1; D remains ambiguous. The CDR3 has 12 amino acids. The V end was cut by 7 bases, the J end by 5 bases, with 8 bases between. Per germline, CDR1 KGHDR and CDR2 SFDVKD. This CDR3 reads CATRGGNNEQFF. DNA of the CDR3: TGTGCCACCAGAGGCGGTAACAATGAGCAGTTCTTC.

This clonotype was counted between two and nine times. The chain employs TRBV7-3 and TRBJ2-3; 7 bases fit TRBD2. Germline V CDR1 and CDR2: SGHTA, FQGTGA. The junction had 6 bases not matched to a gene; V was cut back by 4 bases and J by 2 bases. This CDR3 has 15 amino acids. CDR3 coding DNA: TGTGCCAGCAGCTCCTCAAGCGGGGTCACAGATACGCAGTATTTT. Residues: CASSSSSGVTDTQYF.

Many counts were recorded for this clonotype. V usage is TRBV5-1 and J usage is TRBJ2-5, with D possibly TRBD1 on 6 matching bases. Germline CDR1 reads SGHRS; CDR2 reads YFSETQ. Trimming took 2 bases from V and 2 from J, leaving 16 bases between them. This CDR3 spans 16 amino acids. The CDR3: CASSLSYTTGQETQYF. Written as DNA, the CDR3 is TGCGCCAGCAGCTTATCCTATACGACAGGACAAGAGACCCAGTACTTC.

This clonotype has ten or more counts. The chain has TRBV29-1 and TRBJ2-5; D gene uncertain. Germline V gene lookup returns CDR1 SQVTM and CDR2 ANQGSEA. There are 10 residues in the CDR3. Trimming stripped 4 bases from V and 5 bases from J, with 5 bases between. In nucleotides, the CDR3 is TGCAGCGTTGTTGTTGAGACCCAGTACTTC. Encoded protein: CSVVVETQYF.

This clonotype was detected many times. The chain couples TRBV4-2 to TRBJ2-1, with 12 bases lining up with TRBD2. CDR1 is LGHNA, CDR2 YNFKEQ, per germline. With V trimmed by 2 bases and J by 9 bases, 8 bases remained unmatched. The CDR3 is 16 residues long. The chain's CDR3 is CASSQLLAGGPGEQFF. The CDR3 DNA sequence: TGTGCCAGCAGCCAACTTCTAGCGGGGGGGCCGGGTGAGCAGTTCTTC.